Shown below are 2 T cell receptor beta chains from a single sample sequenced in a study of cytomegalovirus exposure and HLA in healthy donors. PCR employed 60 Vbeta and 13 Jbeta primers. Generated by immunoSEQ multiplex PCR, the TCRdb table keeps only in-frame clones and is missing some. The sample shows about 180,000 clones, 79% of them seen only once. The sample comprised PBMCs. These receptors were collected from a middle-aged woman in good health and CMV-seronegative.

The CDR3 protein is CASSLSRDRESYEQYF. CDR3 sequence (DNA): TGTGCCAGCAGTTTAAGTCGGGACAGGGAGTCCTACGAGCAGTACTTC. V is TRBV28 and J is TRBJ2-7, with TRBD1 matching over 9 bases. Germline CDR1 MDHEN, CDR2 SYDVKM. Trimming cost V 2 bases and J 1 base; bases outside gene matches: 6. The CDR3 runs 16 residues.

The chain joins TRBV29-1 to TRBJ2-3, with 7 positions matching TRBD1. V was clipped by 6 bases and J by 2 bases; unmatched bases: 17. CDR3 length: 17 residues. Germline V gene sequence: CDR1 SQVTM, CDR2 ANQGSEA. The CDR3 DNA reads as TGCAGCGTCGAGTGGGGCAACCCGGGACAGCTCACAGATACGCAGTATTTT. Translated: CSVEWGNPGQLTDTQYF.